Following are 7 T cell receptor beta chains from one sample sequenced in a study of blood T cell repertoires in COVID-19. The method was immunoSEQ multiplex PCR; TCRdb's version includes in-frame clones alone and lacks a portion of them. Among roughly 14,000 clones listed, roughly 87% were seen once. Sequences were obtained from peripheral blood. The receptors here all came from a human donor in a cohort sampled during active COVID-19.

V gene TRBV5-4 combines with J gene TRBJ2-5, with D maybe TRBD1 (7 bases). Looked up from germline, CDR1 is SGHNT and CDR2 is YYREEE (reference sequence). The V gene lost 4 bases and the J gene lost 3 bases, with 10 bases spanning the gap. The CDR3 sequence is 13 residues long. DNA for the CDR3: TGTGCCAGCAGCGCCAGGGGGGAAGAGACCCAGTACTTC. Encoded protein: CASSARGEETQYF.

The chain joins TRBV6-5 to TRBJ1-6; TRBD1 matches 12 bases. Losses at the gene ends were 6 bases for V and 8 bases for J; bases not matched to a gene: 5. CDR3 length: 15 amino acids. Germline V gene data show CDR1 as MNHEY and CDR2 as SVGAGI. The CDR3 DNA is TGTGCCAGCAGATGGGACAGGGGGCGAGATTCACCCCTCCACTTT. It is translated as CASRWDRGRDSPLHF.

The V gene is TRBV24-1, the J gene TRBJ2-1; TRBD2 agrees at 9 bases. Germline V gene sequence: CDR1 KGHDR, CDR2 SFDVKD. The CDR3 runs to 15 residues. V lost 1 base to trimming and J lost 9 bases; unmatched junction nucleotides: 6. The CDR3 nucleotides read TGTGCCACCAGTGATTTAGCAGCGGGAGGCACTGAGCAGTTCTTC. This encodes CATSDLAAGGTEQFF.

This clone was observed a single time. The chain is built from TRBV2 and TRBJ2-5; TRBD2 agrees at 11 bases. Unmatched junction bases numbered 11, after V lost 6 bases and J lost 2 bases. Per germline, CDR1 SNHLY and CDR2 FYNNEI. This CDR3 is 17 amino acids long. Written as DNA, the CDR3 is TGTGCCAGCAGGGCGGGACTAGCGGTCGGGTGGCAAGAGACCCAGTACTTC. Its translation is CASRAGLAVGWQETQYF.

The chain combines TRBV18 with TRBJ2-7; the match to TRBD1 covers 7 bases. V dropped 6 bases and J dropped 4; count of bases not matched to a gene: 9. The V gene's germline CDR1 is KGHSH and CDR2 LQKENI. This CDR3 is built from 14 residues. In DNA form, the CDR3 reads TGTGCCAGCTCGCCCCGGGACAGACTATACGAGCAGTACTTC. As protein: CASSPRDRLYEQYF.

The chain links TRBV14 to TRBJ2-7; TRBD1 matches 8 bases. Trimming removed 5 bases from V and 4 bases from J; junction bases left unmatched: 4. This CDR3 has 13 amino acids. Germline V CDR1 and CDR2: SGHDN, FVKESK. This chain's CDR3 is CASSGQGAYEQYF. The CDR3 DNA is TGTGCCAGCAGCGGGCAGGGGGCGTACGAGCAGTACTTC.

The rearrangement uses TRBV7-8 and TRBJ1-1; TRBD1 agrees at 7 bases. The germline V gene encodes CDR1 SGHVS and CDR2 FQNEAQ. V lost 6 bases, J lost 0 bases, and 10 bases stayed unmatched. There are 16 residues in the CDR3. Written as DNA, the CDR3 is TGTGCCAGCAGACTCCCGGGACAGTACATGAACACTGAAGCTTTCTTT. Its protein product is CASRLPGQYMNTEAFF.